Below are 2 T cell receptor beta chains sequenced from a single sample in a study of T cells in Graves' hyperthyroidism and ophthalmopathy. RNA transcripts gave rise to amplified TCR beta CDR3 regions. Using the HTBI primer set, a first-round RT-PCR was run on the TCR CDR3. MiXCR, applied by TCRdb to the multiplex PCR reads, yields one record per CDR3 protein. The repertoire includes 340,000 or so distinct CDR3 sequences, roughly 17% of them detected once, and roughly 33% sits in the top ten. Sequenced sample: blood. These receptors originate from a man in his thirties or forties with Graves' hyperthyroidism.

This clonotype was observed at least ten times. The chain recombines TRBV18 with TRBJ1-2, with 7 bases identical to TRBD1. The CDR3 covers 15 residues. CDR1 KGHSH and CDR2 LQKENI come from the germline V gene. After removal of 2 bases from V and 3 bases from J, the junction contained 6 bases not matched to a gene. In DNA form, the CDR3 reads TGTGCCAGCTCACCAACAGGGGACCTCTACTATGGCTACACCTTC. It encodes CASSPTGDLYYGYTF.

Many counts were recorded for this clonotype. CDR3 residues: CASSATSFLYEQYF. As DNA, the CDR3 is TGTGCCAGCAGCGCGACTAGCTTTCTCTACGAGCAGTACTTC. This sequence joins TRBV3-1 and TRBJ2-7; 7 bases line up with TRBD2. V was pared by 5 bases and J by 3 bases, with 7 bases of the junction left unmatched. The CDR3 has 14 residues. CDR1 LGHDT and CDR2 YNNKEL come from the germline V gene (reference sequence).